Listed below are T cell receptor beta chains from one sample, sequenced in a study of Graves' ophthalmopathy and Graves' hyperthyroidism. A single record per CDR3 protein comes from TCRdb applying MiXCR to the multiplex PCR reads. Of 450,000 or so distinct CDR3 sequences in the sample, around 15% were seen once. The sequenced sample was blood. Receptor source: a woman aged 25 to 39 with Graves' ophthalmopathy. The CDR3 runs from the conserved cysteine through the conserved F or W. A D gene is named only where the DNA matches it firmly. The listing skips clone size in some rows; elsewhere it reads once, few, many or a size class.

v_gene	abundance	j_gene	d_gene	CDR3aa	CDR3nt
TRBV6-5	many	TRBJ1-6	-	CASKGALRGSYNSPLHF	TGTGCCAGCAAAGGGGCCCTCCGCGGTTCCTATAATTCACCCCTCCACTTT
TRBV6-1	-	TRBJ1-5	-	CASSEVMDNQPQHF	TGTGCCAGCAGTGAAGTAATGGACAATCAGCCCCAGCATTTT
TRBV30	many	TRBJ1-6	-	CAWSKSKSSPLHF	TGTGCCTGGAGCAAGAGTAAGAGTTCACCCCTCCACTTT
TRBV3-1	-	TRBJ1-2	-	CASRESGLRDGYTF	TGTGCCAGCAGAGAGAGCGGATTGAGGGATGGCTACACCTTC
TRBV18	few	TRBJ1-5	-	CASSSSPGNQPQHF	TGTGCCAGCTCGTCCAGTCCCGGGAATCAGCCCCAGCATTTT
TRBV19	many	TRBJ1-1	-	CASGSNSVNTEAFF	TGTGCCAGCGGGAGCAACTCGGTGAACACTGAAGCTTTCTTT
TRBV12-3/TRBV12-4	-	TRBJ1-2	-	CASSSRGSNYGYTF	TGTGCCAGCAGTAGCAGGGGATCTAACTATGGCTACACCTTC
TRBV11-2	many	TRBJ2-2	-	CASSLDPTAYTGELFF	TGTGCCAGCAGCTTAGACCCAACCGCCTACACCGGGGAGCTGTTTTTT
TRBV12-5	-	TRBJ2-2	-	CASGPSPGELFF	TGTGCTAGTGGTCCATCCCCCGGGGAGCTGTTTTTT
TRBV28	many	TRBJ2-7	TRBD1	CASSLGTGIYEQYF	TGTGCCAGCAGTTTAGGGACAGGGATTTACGAGCAGTACTTC
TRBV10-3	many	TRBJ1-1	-	CAISEGVQQGVTEAFF	TGTGCCATCAGTGAGGGAGTCCAACAGGGAGTCACTGAAGCTTTCTTT
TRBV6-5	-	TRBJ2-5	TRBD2	CASSYPVLAGGLQETQYF	TGTGCCAGCAGCTATCCGGTACTAGCGGGGGGTCTACAAGAGACCCAGTACTTC
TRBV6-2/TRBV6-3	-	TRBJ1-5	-	CASRDTTGSNQPQHF	TGTGCCAGCCGCGACACGACAGGTAGCAATCAGCCCCAGCATTTT
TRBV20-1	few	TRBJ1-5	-	CSARDVFGNQPQHF	TGCAGTGCTAGAGACGTCTTCGGCAATCAGCCCCAGCATTTT
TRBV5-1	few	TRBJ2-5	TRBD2	CASSNGRERFQETQYF	TGCGCCAGCAGTAATGGGCGGGAGAGGTTCCAAGAGACCCAGTACTTC
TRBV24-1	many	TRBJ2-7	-	CATSDRGQRYEQYF	TGTGCCACCAGTGACCGTGGACAGCGCTACGAGCAGTACTTC